This is a list of T cell receptor beta chains from one sample in a study of glioma-infiltrating T cells after dendritic cell vaccination. The assay was immunoSEQ multiplex PCR, and TCRdb's table has in-frame clones only and misses some. The data hold about 30,000 clones, with 90% to 95% observed a single time. The material was blood, obtained before dendritic cell vaccination. These receptors were collected from a human donor with glioblastoma. CDR3s include the opening cysteine and the closing phenylalanine or tryptophan. D genes are given only for firm matches.

cdr3_aa	d_call	v_call	j_call	cdr3_length
CASNLRGQAQAFF	TRBD1	TRBV19	TRBJ1-1	13
CASSLAQGAGQETQYF	TRBD1	TRBV7-2	TRBJ2-5	16
CASSQWTGQSIGYTF	TRBD1	TRBV23-1	TRBJ1-2	15
CASSRGGNEKLFF	.	TRBV4-2	TRBJ1-4	13
CATRPNARTLSPLHF	.	TRBV5-1	TRBJ1-6	15
CASSAGYSPDTQYF	.	TRBV10-1	TRBJ2-3	14
CASSLMTSGEYYNEQFF	TRBD2	TRBV11-2	TRBJ2-1	17
CASRRGQGRANEKLFF	TRBD1	TRBV27	TRBJ1-4	16
CASSIVSGANSPLHF	.	TRBV19	TRBJ1-6	15
CATGLAATGELFF	TRBD2	TRBV7-6	TRBJ2-2	13
CASSRRLAGAFF	TRBD2	TRBV5-6	TRBJ2-1	12
CSVKGEGSEQYF	.	TRBV29-1	TRBJ2-7	12
CSVGFSTNEKLFF	.	TRBV29-1	TRBJ1-4	13
CASSPDRGRYGYTF	TRBD1	TRBV11-2	TRBJ1-2	14
CASSVSGGSELFF	TRBD2	TRBV5-1	TRBJ2-2	13
CASSSLGQNGGYTF	.	TRBV10-2	TRBJ1-2	14
CASSLGMNTEAFF	.	TRBV5-1	TRBJ1-1	13
CASSGGGQGTDTQYF	.	TRBV2	TRBJ2-3	15
CASSRGADDGYTF	.	TRBV18	TRBJ1-2	13
CASSTQPNSPLHF	.	TRBV19	TRBJ1-6	13
CASSESVGQGRAFF	TRBD1	TRBV10-1	TRBJ1-1	14
CAWSPQGAGYTF	TRBD1	TRBV30	TRBJ1-2	12
CASSLTGGTNYGYTF	TRBD1	TRBV5-1	TRBJ1-2	15
CASSSLRRQGTEQYF	TRBD1	TRBV5-6	TRBJ2-7	15
CASSLGPGQGNTIYF	.	TRBV5-1	TRBJ1-3	15
CASRGRGIRNTEAFF	.	TRBV6-5	TRBJ1-1	15
CASSSREHGDTQYF	.	TRBV11-3	TRBJ2-3	14
CASSLSGGGEFGELFF	TRBD2	TRBV5-6	TRBJ2-2	16
CASSPLTGRGETQYF	.	TRBV6-5	TRBJ2-5	15
CASSQQEADTQYF	.	TRBV16	TRBJ2-3	13
CASSIADTRYTF	.	TRBV19	TRBJ1-2	12
CASSLSDTDTQYF	.	TRBV5-1	TRBJ2-3	13
CASSQDRVDEQFF	TRBD1	TRBV14	TRBJ2-1	13
CASSPGQGAYGYTF	TRBD1	TRBV7-2	TRBJ1-2	14
CASSPQRGYTF	.	TRBV7-9	TRBJ1-2	11
CASSLTGGNEQFF	.	TRBV11-3	TRBJ2-1	13
CASFRNSNQPQHF	.	TRBV6-6	TRBJ1-5	13
CASSEAEGAYGYTF	TRBD1	TRBV2	TRBJ1-2	14
CASILRERSPLHF	.	TRBV2	TRBJ1-6	13
CASTGGSRTDTQYF	TRBD2	TRBV7-9	TRBJ2-3	14
CASSAAGGTTGELFF	TRBD2	TRBV6-1	TRBJ2-2	15
CASSHGWSGGPTGELFF	TRBD2	TRBV14	TRBJ2-2	17
CASSQPRGNGGSPLHF	.	TRBV4-1	TRBJ1-6	16
CASSKLPDRGNEQYF	TRBD1	TRBV14	TRBJ2-7	15
CASSQDGQIDSNEKLFF	.	TRBV4-2	TRBJ1-4	17
CASSEGTSGGAGGQETQYF	TRBD2	TRBV9	TRBJ2-5	19
CASSQALGRGLETQYF	.	TRBV4-1	TRBJ2-5	16
CASSPPGQGANEQYF	TRBD1	TRBV18	TRBJ2-7	15
CASSRQQGLWDGYTF	TRBD1	TRBV5-1	TRBJ1-2	15
CASIRGGGNEQFF	.	TRBV28	TRBJ2-1	13
CAGSSRDTEAFF	.	TRBV5-4	TRBJ1-1	12
CASSLGRGRGDEQFF	.	TRBV5-1	TRBJ2-1	15
CASSLGSGVSTDTQYF	.	TRBV5-6	TRBJ2-3	16
CASSLVGQVRSDTQYF	TRBD1	TRBV5-6	TRBJ2-3	16
CASKSADRSTSYEQYF	.	TRBV10-1	TRBJ2-7	16
CASSRTGGSYEQYF	TRBD1	TRBV27	TRBJ2-7	14
CASSQPGGGATGAFF	.	TRBV4-1	TRBJ1-1	15
CASSTRRLVGSDTQYF	.	TRBV13	TRBJ2-3	16
CASSQDPLQGPGSPLHF	TRBD1	TRBV4-2	TRBJ1-6	17